The clone carrying this T cell receptor beta chain has at least ten counts. Its antigen is still unknown. The data were taken from a study of regulatory T cells in long-lasting Graves disease. Per germline, CDR1 KGHDR and CDR2 SFDVKD. This CDR3 region has 11 residues. The junction had 4 bases not matched to a gene; V was cut back by 11 bases and J by 7 bases. Broader study findings: Persistent patients had more shared public clonotypes (fewer than 3,000) than new patients (roughly 900).

Time point in this sample: newly diagnosed GD, antithyroid drugs for less than 3 months. Extracted RNA from PBMCs served as the source of the TCR library. Libraries of TCR beta came from iRepertoire HTBI primers plus Arm-PCR of CDR3 regions. TCRdb re-derived calls from the multiplex PCR reads in MiXCR, one entry per CDR3 protein. Here the sample spans under 300,000 distinct CDR3 sequences, around 20% being singletons. The chain couples TRBV24-1 to TRBJ2-7; 10 positions match TRBD1. This sample comprised peripheral blood mononuclear cells (PBMCs), obtained at new diagnosis, from a patient treated with antithyroid drugs. This TCR was recovered from a female donor with Graves disease. CDR3 in amino acids: CARQGAREQYF. The DNA for the CDR3 is TGTGCCAGACAGGGGGCGCGGGAGCAGTACTTC.